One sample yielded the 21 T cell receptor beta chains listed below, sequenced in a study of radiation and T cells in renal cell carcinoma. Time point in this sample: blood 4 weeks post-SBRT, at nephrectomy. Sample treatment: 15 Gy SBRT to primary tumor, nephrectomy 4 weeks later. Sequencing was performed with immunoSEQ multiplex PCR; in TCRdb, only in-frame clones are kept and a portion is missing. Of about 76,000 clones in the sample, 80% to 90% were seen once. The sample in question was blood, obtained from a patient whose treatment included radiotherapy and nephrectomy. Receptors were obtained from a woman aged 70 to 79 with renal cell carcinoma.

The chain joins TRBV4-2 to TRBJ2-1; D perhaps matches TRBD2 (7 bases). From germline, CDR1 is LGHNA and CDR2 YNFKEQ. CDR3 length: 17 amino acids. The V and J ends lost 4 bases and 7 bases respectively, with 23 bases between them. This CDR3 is CASSPERRGGRGNEQFF. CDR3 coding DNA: TGTGCCAGCAGCCCAGAGAGGAGGGGGGGCCGGGGGAATGAGCAGTTCTTC.

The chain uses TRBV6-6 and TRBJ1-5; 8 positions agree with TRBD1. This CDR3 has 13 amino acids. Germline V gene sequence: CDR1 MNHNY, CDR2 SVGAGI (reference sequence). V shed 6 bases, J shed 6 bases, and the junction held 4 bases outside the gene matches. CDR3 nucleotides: TGTGCCAGCAGCGGACAGGGTAGTCAGCCCCAGCATTTT. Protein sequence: CASSGQGSQPQHF.

CDR3 in DNA: TGTGCCAGTAGTATGGGGACCGGGACAGGGAGGATCGAGCAGTACTTC. Its protein is CASSMGTGTGRIEQYF. This chain joins TRBV19 and TRBJ2-7; 9 positions match TRBD1. Trimming removed 3 bases from V and 6 bases from J; junction bases left unmatched: 12. Per germline, CDR1 LNHDA and CDR2 SQIVND (reference sequence). This CDR3 is 16 amino acids long.

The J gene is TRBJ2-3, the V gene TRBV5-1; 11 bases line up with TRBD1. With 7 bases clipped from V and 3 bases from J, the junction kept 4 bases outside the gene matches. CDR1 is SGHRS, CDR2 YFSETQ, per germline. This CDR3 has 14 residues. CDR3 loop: CASCRDRGTDTQYF. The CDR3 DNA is TGCGCCAGCTGCCGGGACAGGGGGACAGATACGCAGTATTTT.

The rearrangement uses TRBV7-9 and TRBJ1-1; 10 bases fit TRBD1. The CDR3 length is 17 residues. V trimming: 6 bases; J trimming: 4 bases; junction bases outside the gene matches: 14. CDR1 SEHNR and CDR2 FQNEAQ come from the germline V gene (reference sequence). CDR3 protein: CASRVGGTGAGGTEAFF. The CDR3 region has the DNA TGTGCCAGCAGGGTAGGAGGGACAGGGGCGGGTGGCACTGAAGCTTTCTTT.

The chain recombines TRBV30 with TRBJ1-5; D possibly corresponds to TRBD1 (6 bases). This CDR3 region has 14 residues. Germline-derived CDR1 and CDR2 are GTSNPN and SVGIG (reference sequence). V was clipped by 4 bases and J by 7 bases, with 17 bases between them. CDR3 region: CAWKGRGREQPQHF. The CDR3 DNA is TGTGCCTGGAAAGGTCGGGGGCGAGAGCAGCCCCAGCATTTT.

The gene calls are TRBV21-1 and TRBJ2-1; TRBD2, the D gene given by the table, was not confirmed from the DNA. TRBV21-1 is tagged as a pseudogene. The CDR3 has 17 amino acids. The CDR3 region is CASSKGSSALLYNEQFF. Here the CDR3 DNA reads TGTGCCAGCAGCAAAGGTAGCTCCGCACTTCTTTACAATGAGCAGTTCTTC.

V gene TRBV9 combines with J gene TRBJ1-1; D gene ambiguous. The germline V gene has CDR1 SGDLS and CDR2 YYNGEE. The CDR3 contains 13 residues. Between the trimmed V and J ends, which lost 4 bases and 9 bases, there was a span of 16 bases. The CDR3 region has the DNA TGTGCCAGCAGCCCCCGGCAGACTAGTCAAGCTTTCTTT. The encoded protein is CASSPRQTSQAFF.

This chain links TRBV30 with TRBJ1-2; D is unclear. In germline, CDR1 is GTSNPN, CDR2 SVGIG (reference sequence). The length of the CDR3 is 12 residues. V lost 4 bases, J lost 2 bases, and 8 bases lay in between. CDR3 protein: CAWIGTNYGYTF. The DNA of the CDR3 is TGTGCCTGGATAGGAACCAACTATGGCTACACCTTC.

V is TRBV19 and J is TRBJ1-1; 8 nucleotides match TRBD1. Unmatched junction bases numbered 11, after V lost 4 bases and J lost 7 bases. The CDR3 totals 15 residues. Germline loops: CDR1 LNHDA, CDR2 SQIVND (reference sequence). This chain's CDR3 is CASSKSHRGTGEAFF. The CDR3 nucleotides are TGTGCCAGTAGTAAGTCCCACAGGGGGACGGGTGAAGCTTTCTTT.

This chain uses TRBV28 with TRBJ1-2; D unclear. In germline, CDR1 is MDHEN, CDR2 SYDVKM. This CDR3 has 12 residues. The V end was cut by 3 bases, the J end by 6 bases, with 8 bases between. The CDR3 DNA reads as TGTGCCAGCAGTTTCCGGGGAAATGGCTACACCTTC. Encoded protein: CASSFRGNGYTF.

The CDR3 DNA follows: TGTGCCAGCAGGAACGGGGCCCAAGAGACCCAGTACTTC. Protein sequence: CASRNGAQETQYF. The rearrangement links TRBV6-1 to TRBJ2-5; the D gene could be TRBD1 or TRBD2 (5 bases each). Trimming took off 6 bases at V and 1 base at J, with 9 bases between the two ends. CDR3 length: 13 residues. Germline CDR1 is MNHNS and CDR2 is SASEGT.

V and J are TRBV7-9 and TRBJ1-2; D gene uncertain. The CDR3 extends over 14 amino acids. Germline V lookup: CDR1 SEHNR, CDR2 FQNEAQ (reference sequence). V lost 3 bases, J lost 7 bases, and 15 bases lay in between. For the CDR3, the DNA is TGTGCCAGCAGCTTTAGAAGCTGGATTTTTGGCTACACCTTC. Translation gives CASSFRSWIFGYTF.

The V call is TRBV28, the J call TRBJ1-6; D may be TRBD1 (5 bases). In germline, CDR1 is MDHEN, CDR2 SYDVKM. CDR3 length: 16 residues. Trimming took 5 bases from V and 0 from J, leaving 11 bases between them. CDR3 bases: TGTGCCAGCAGTCTACCAGGGAGCTCCTATAATTCACCCCTCCACTTT. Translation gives CASSLPGSSYNSPLHF. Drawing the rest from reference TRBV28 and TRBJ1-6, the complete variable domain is DVKVTQSSRYLVKRTGEKVFLECVQDMDHENMFWYRQDPGLGLRLIYFSYDVKMKEKGDIPEGYSVSREKKERFSLILESASTNQTSMYLCASSLPGSSYNSPLHFGNGTRLTVT.

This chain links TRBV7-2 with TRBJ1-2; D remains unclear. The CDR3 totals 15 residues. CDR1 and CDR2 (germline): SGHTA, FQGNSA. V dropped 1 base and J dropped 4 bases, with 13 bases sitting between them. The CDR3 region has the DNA TGTGCCAGCAGCTTAGATCCGGGGAAGGGCTATGGCTACACCTTC. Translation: CASSLDPGKGYGYTF.

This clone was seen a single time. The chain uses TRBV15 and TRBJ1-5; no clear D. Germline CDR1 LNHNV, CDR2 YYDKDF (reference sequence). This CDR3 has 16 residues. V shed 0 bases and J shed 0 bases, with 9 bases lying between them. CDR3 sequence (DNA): TGTGCCACCAGCAGAGATCGAACATTTAGCAATCAGCCCCAGCATTTT. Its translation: CATSRDRTFSNQPQHF.

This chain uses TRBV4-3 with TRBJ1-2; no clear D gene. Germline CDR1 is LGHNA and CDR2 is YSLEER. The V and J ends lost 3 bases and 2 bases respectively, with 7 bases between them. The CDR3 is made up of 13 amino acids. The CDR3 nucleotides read TGCGCCAGCAGCCACCCAGAGAACTATGGCTACACCTTC. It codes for CASSHPENYGYTF.

CDR3 sequence reads: CSVFKMGSNYGYTF. CDR3 bases: TGCAGCGTTTTTAAGATGGGTTCTAACTATGGCTACACCTTC. The rearrangement uses TRBV29-1 and TRBJ1-2; no reliable D call. The CDR3 consists of 14 residues. Germline assignment: CDR1 SQVTM and CDR2 ANQGSEA. V gave up 5 bases and J gave up 0 bases, with 13 bases separating them.

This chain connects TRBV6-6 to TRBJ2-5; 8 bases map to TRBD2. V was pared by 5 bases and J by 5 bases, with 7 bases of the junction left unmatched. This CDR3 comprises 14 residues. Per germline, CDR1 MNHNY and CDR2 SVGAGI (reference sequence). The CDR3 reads CASSGRGGAETQYF. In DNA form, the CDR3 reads TGTGCCAGCAGTGGTCGGGGGGGCGCGGAGACCCAGTACTTC.

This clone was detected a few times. The CDR3, as DNA: TGTGCCAGCAGTGAAGTGGGTCAGCCCCAGCATTTT. Its protein product is CASSEVGQPQHF. The V and J genes are TRBV2 and TRBJ1-5; the D is unclear. The CDR3 loop spans 12 amino acids. Trimming removed 1 base at V and 6 bases at J, with 4 bases between. Germline CDR1 SNHLY, CDR2 FYNNEI.

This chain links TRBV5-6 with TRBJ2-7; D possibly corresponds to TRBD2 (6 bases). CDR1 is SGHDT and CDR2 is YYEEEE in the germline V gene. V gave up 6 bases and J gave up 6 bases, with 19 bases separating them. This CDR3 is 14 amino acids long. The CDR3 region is CASNPGRGWGEQYF. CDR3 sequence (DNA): TGTGCCAGCAACCCAGGACGGGGGTGGGGCGAGCAGTACTTC.